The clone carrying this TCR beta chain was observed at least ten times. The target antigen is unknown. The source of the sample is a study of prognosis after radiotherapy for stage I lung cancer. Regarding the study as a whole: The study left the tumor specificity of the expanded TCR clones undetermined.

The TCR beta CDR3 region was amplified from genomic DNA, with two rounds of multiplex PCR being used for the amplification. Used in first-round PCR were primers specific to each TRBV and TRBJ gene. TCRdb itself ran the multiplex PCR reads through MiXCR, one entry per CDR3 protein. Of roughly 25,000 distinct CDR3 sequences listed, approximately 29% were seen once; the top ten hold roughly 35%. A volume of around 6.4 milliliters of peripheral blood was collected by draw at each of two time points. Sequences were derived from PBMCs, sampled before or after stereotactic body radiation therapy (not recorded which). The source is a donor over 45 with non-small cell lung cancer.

The chain's CDR3 is CASSLASGRRVYEQYF. The DNA of the CDR3 is TGTGCCAGCAGTTTAGCTAGCGGGAGAAGGGTCTACGAGCAGTACTTC. V is TRBV27 and J is TRBJ2-7, with 10 bases lining up with TRBD2. The trim removed 2 bases at V and 3 bases at J, leaving 7 bases unmatched. The germline V gene encodes CDR1 MNHEY and CDR2 SMNVEV (reference sequence). The CDR3 extends over 16 amino acids.